The source of this T cell receptor (beta chain) is a study of blood T cell repertoires in COVID-19. In the study overall: The United States, Italy and Spain were the sources of the acute and convalescent COVID-19 samples. From T cells, B-cell-depleted T cells, or PBMCs came the material, which was cDNA or gDNA.

Followed longitudinally, the Seattle patients had been enrolled during active infection. Method: immunoSEQ multiplex PCR; TCRdb's copy keeps in-frame clones and lacks some. The sample contains about 200,000 clones, 79% of which appear only once. This CDR3 has 16 amino acids. CDR1 and CDR2 (germline): SGDLS, YYNGEE. Trimming at V came to 0 bases and at J to 6 bases, leaving 9 bases not matched to a gene. This TCR was sampled from a woman aged 40 to 50 with COVID-19, enrolled during active disease. V gene TRBV9 combines with J gene TRBJ2-3; 8 nucleotides align to TRBD2. Sequencing used peripheral blood. The CDR3 bases are TGTGCCAGCAGCGTAGACGGGGGGGCCGCAGGGGATACGCAGTATTTT. It is translated as CASSVDGGAAGDTQYF.